Listed below are T cell receptor beta chains from one sample, sequenced in a study of blood T cell repertoires in COVID-19. TCRdb keeps only in-frame clones here, not all; method: immunoSEQ multiplex PCR. The sample includes approximately 180,000 clones, approximately 92% of them seen just once. Sequenced: PBMCs or T cells enriched from blood (not recorded which). These receptors all stem from a woman aged 40 to 50 with acute COVID-19. The CDR3 runs from the conserved cysteine through the conserved F or W. D genes are given only for firm matches. Part of the rows lack a size; the others show once, few, many or a class for expanded clones.

J: TRBJ1-1; V: TRBV28; D: TRBD1; size: .; CDR3: CASSPHPRGQGTEAFF; DNA: TGTGCCAGCAGCCCTCACCCCAGGGGGCAGGGCACTGAAGCTTTCTTT
J: TRBJ1-2; V: TRBV4-1; D: TRBD1; size: .; CDR3: CASSQTSGTGRYGYTF; DNA: TGCGCCAGCAGCCAAACGAGTGGGACAGGGCGCTATGGCTACACCTTC
J: TRBJ1-2; V: TRBV5-1; D: .; size: .; CDR3: CASKRTSGEGYGYTF; DNA: TGCGCCAGCAAACGTACATCCGGGGAAGGCTATGGCTACACCTTC
J: TRBJ1-6; V: TRBV7-8; D: TRBD1; size: .; CDR3: CASSRRTGLGQGDNSPLHF; DNA: TGTGCCAGCAGCCGCCGAACGGGTTTGGGACAGGGAGATAATTCACCCCTCCACTTT
J: TRBJ2-1; V: TRBV27; D: .; size: .; CDR3: CASSLVSNNEQFF; DNA: TGTGCCAGCAGTTTAGTCTCTAACAATGAGCAGTTCTTC
J: TRBJ2-7; V: TRBV7-2; D: TRBD2; size: once; CDR3: CASSPRVAGGPDSEQYF; DNA: TGTGCCAGCAGCCCCAGAGTGGCGGGAGGGCCGGATTCCGAGCAGTACTTC
J: TRBJ1-2; V: TRBV5-4; D: .; size: .; CDR3: CASSLEQREGYTF; DNA: TGTGCCAGCAGCTTGGAACAGAGAGAGGGCTACACCTTC
J: TRBJ1-2; V: TRBV7-9; D: TRBD1; size: .; CDR3: CAGGDRRNNYGYTF; DNA: TGTGCCGGGGGGGACAGGCGTAATAACTATGGCTACACCTTC
J: TRBJ2-1; V: TRBV12-3/TRBV12-4; D: .; size: .; CDR3: CASSLSEGRQFF; DNA: TGTGCCAGCAGTTTGAGCGAAGGGAGGCAGTTCTTC
J: TRBJ2-7; V: TRBV9; D: .; size: .; CDR3: CASSAGTTSSYEQYF; DNA: TGTGCCAGCAGCGCCGGGACAACGTCCTCCTACGAGCAGTACTTC
J: TRBJ2-2; V: TRBV7-6; D: TRBD2; size: once; CDR3: CASSLVPPIAGGGTGELFF; DNA: TGTGCCAGCAGCTTAGTTCCCCCTATAGCGGGGGGAGGCACCGGGGAGCTGTTTTTT
J: TRBJ2-3; V: TRBV10-2; D: .; size: once; CDR3: CASRGTRGTDTQYF; DNA: TGCGCCAGCAGAGGGACTCGTGGCACAGATACGCAGTATTTT
J: TRBJ1-2; V: TRBV5-1; D: TRBD1; size: few; CDR3: CASSTTQGNYGYTF; DNA: TGCGCCAGCAGCACCACACAGGGGAACTATGGCTACACCTTC
J: TRBJ1-1; V: TRBV5-1; D: TRBD1; size: .; CDR3: CASSFGQGNTEAFF; DNA: TGCGCCAGCAGCTTTGGACAGGGGAACACTGAAGCTTTCTTT